The 4 T cell receptor beta chains below were found in one sample sequenced in a study of cytomegalovirus exposure and HLA in healthy donors. 13 Jbeta primers and 60 Vbeta primers were used for the PCR. TCRdb's table, derived via immunoSEQ multiplex PCR, lists solely in-frame clones and lacks some. The data show about 140,000 clones, approximately 82% seen once. The sample consisted of PBMCs. The receptors shown here come from a woman aged 35 to 49 in good health and CMV-seronegative.

This clone was observed once. The genes are TRBV7-6 and TRBJ2-5; 14 bases are shared with TRBD2. This CDR3 is 19 amino acids long. Germline V CDR1 and CDR2: SGHVS, FNYEAQ. The J segment lost 5 bases and the V segment lost 1 base, leaving 12 bases of the junction unmatched. The CDR3: CASSLGGPGLAGDGETQYF. CDR3 DNA sequence: TGTGCCAGCAGCTTAGGAGGACCGGGACTAGCGGGAGATGGGGAGACCCAGTACTTC. Full variable domain (rest looked up from reference TRBV7-6 and TRBJ2-5): GAGVSQSPRYKVTKRGQDVALRCDPISGHVSLYWYRQALGQGPEFLTYFNYEAQQDKSGLPNDRFSAERPEGSISTLTIQRTEQRDSAMYRCASSLGGPGLAGDGETQYFGPGTRLLVL.

Note on this clone: A read error may produce the germline difference seen at one junction end. The chain employs TRBV29-1 and TRBJ1-2; possible D gene TRBD1, 5 bases. Germline V gene lookup returns CDR1 SQVTM and CDR2 ANQGSEA. CDR3 length equals 14 residues. CDR3 in DNA: TGCAGCGTTGAAGGCGGGACGGATATATATGTCTACACCTTC. It translates to CSVEGGTDIYVYTF. The full variable domain, completed using reference TRBV29-1 and TRBJ1-2, is SAVISQKPSRDICQRGTSLTIQCQVDSQVTMMFWYRQQPGQSLTLIATANQGSEATYESGFVIDKFPISRPNLTFSTLTVSNMSPEDSSIYLCSVEGGTDIYVYTFGSGTRLTVV.

J is TRBJ2-7 and V is TRBV13; 7 bases fit TRBD2. The CDR3 consists of 16 residues. The V gene's germline CDR1 is PRHDT and CDR2 FYEKMQ (reference sequence). Trimming cost V 0 bases and J 2 bases; bases outside gene matches: 7. CDR3 sequence: CASSLGLAGVPYEQYF. CDR3 sequence (DNA): TGTGCCAGCAGCTTAGGGTTGGCGGGAGTACCCTACGAGCAGTACTTC.

This clone appeared a few times. This chain links TRBV5-1 with TRBJ2-3; maybe TRBD1 (6 bases). The length of the CDR3 is 16 residues. Germline V gives CDR1 SGHRS, CDR2 YFSETQ. Trimming left V 0 bases short and J 0 bases short, with 11 bases between. The CDR3 DNA reads TGCGCCAGCAGCTTGGTTATAGGGGGAAGCACAGATACGCAGTATTTT. Its translation: CASSLVIGGSTDTQYF.